The 26 T cell receptor beta chains listed next were all sequenced from one sample in a study of OX40 agonist ivuxolimab in advanced cancers. Using immunoSEQ multiplex PCR, the repertoire was profiled, and TCRdb retains in-frame clones only, with some absent. The sample carries some 100,000 clones, around nine tenths recorded once. The sequencing here drew on CD4+ or CD8+ T cells sorted from blood, taken in a trial of the OX40 agonist ivuxolimab. The receptor set was obtained from an adult with an advanced solid tumor such as melanoma, head and neck, liver or kidney cancer.

The chain combines TRBV7-8 with TRBJ2-1, with D perhaps matching TRBD2 (5 bases). There are 15 residues in the CDR3. Germline V gene data show CDR1 as SGHVS and CDR2 as FQNEAQ. V lost 1 base and J 4 bases, leaving 11 bases between the germline ends. CDR3 residues: CASSLGSGVYNEQFF. CDR3 coding DNA: TGTGCCAGCAGCTTAGGTTCCGGGGTATACAATGAGCAGTTCTTC.

The chain has TRBV6-5 and TRBJ1-5; TRBD1 matches 10 bases. This CDR3 has 15 amino acids. Germline V gene lookup returns CDR1 MNHEY and CDR2 SVGAGI. J lost 1 base, V lost 5 bases, and 2 bases had no gene match. The CDR3 DNA reads TGTGCCAGCAGTAGGACAGGGGGGAGCAATCAGCCCCAGCATTTT. Translating gives CASSRTGGSNQPQHF.

The V call is TRBV28, the J call TRBJ2-1; 10 bases map to TRBD2. The CDR3 totals 15 residues. J gave up 8 bases and V 6 bases, and 10 bases lay outside the gene matches. In germline, CDR1 is MDHEN, CDR2 SYDVKM. In DNA form, the CDR3 reads TGTGCCAGCAGCCGTAGCGGGAGGCCTGACGATGAGCAGTTCTTC. It encodes CASSRSGRPDDEQFF.

The V and J genes are TRBV29-1 and TRBJ1-4; no clear D gene. CDR1 and CDR2 from the germline V gene are SQVTM and ANQGSEA. This CDR3 comprises 13 residues. V was clipped by 6 bases and J by 8 bases, with 16 bases between them. The CDR3 DNA is TGCAGCGTCCTCCCATTTTTCGGGGAAAAACTGTTTTTT. This codes for CSVLPFFGEKLFF.

This chain uses TRBV7-3 with TRBJ2-7, with 8 bases aligning to TRBD2. CDR1 and CDR2 (germline): SGHTA, FQGTGA. The CDR3 loop spans 17 amino acids. The junction had 15 bases not matched to a gene; V was cut back by 6 bases and J by 2 bases. The CDR3 protein is CASSTAGVSPGTYEQYF. DNA of the CDR3: TGTGCCAGCAGTACAGCGGGAGTCTCCCCAGGGACCTACGAGCAGTACTTC.

The J gene is TRBJ1-2, the V gene TRBV9, with 8 bases that match TRBD1. V dropped 3 bases and J dropped 2; count of bases not matched to a gene: 6. In germline, CDR1 is SGDLS, CDR2 YYNGEE. This CDR3 has 15 amino acids. Here the CDR3 DNA reads TGTGCCAGCAGCGACAGACAGGGGATAAACTATGGCTACACCTTC. Translated, it gives CASSDRQGINYGYTF.

A few counts support this clone. The chain couples TRBV6-5 to TRBJ1-2; D is ambiguous. Germline assignment: CDR1 MNHEY and CDR2 SVGAGI. CDR3 length: 13 residues. V lost 0 bases, J lost 6 bases, and 8 bases lay in between. The CDR3 loop reads CASSYSQRNGYTF. The CDR3 region has the DNA TGTGCCAGCAGTTACTCGCAAAGAAATGGCTACACCTTC.

V gene TRBV11-2 combines with J gene TRBJ2-1; perhaps TRBD2 as D (5 bases). V gave up 5 bases and J gave up 5 bases, with 10 bases separating them. Germline lookup yields CDR1 SGHAT and CDR2 FQNNGV. This CDR3 region has 13 residues. The CDR3 spells CASSVGNNNEQFF. For the CDR3, the DNA is TGTGCCAGCAGCGTCGGGAATAACAATGAGCAGTTCTTC.

This sequence joins TRBV6-6 and TRBJ1-5; 7 positions match TRBD1. Germline V gene sequence: CDR1 MNHNY, CDR2 SVGAGI (reference sequence). The CDR3 runs 14 residues. J was trimmed by 8 bases and V by 7 bases; bases with no gene match: 11. CDR3 bases: TGTGCCAGCATCACAGGGGACCGGGAAGAGCCCCAGCATTTT. Amino acids: CASITGDREEPQHF.

A few counts support this clone. This chain connects TRBV19 to TRBJ1-5; 7 bases are shared with TRBD1. The V and J ends lost 3 bases and 3 bases, in that order; junction bases with no gene match: 2. Germline V lookup: CDR1 LNHDA, CDR2 SQIVND (reference sequence). This CDR3 is 14 amino acids long. CDR3 sequence reads: CASSITGDNQPQHF. The DNA of the CDR3 is TGTGCCAGTAGTATTACAGGGGACAATCAGCCCCAGCATTTT.

The V gene is TRBV9, the J gene TRBJ2-5; D might be TRBD2 (5 bases). V lost 0 bases and J lost 2, with 11 bases in between. The CDR3 length is 15 residues. The germline gives CDR1 SGDLS, CDR2 YYNGEE. CDR3 protein: CASSVGGSGQETQYF. The CDR3 DNA sequence: TGTGCCAGCAGCGTAGGAGGGTCAGGTCAAGAGACCCAGTACTTC.

The chain links TRBV6-4 to TRBJ2-5; weak D call: TRBD1 (6 bases). Trimming took 7 bases from V and 6 from J, leaving 27 bases between them. Germline V lookup: CDR1 MRHNA, CDR2 SNTAGT. This CDR3 contains 17 residues. The CDR3 DNA sequence: TGTGCCAGCATCCCACACCTTAAAGGGGGAATCTTAAAGACCCAGTACTTC. Residues: CASIPHLKGGILKTQYF.

V is TRBV4-3 and J is TRBJ2-2, with TRBD2 identical over 10 bases. CDR3 length: 21 residues. Per the germline V gene, CDR1 is LGHNA and CDR2 is YSLEER. V lost 2 bases, J lost 0 bases, and 15 bases stayed unmatched. CDR3 amino acids: CASSQRGPSGRVRTNTGELFF. The CDR3 DNA is TGCGCCAGCAGCCAAAGAGGCCCTAGCGGGAGAGTTAGAACGAACACCGGGGAGCTGTTTTTT.

The chain recombines TRBV5-4 with TRBJ2-7; 7 bases align to TRBD2. The CDR3 has 17 residues. CDR1 and CDR2 (germline): SGHNT, YYREEE (reference sequence). With V trimmed by 0 bases and J by 1 base, 10 bases remained unmatched. The CDR3 coding sequence is TGTGCCAGCAGCTTGGGGGCTAGCGGAAGAGGTTCCTACGAGCAGTACTTC. Its translation is CASSLGASGRGSYEQYF.

CDR3 sequence reads: CASSLGRTSGQETQYF. The CDR3 DNA follows: TGTGCCAGCAGCTTAGGCCGGACTAGCGGCCAAGAGACCCAGTACTTC. The rearrangement links TRBV7-2 to TRBJ2-5; TRBD2 aligns across 10 bases. From germline, CDR1 is SGHTA and CDR2 FQGNSA. The CDR3 length is 16 residues. V lost 1 base, J lost 1 base, and 3 bases stayed unmatched.

The rearrangement links TRBV19 to TRBJ2-3; 11 nucleotides agree with TRBD2. This CDR3 contains 15 residues. CDR1 and CDR2 (germline): LNHDA, SQIVND (reference sequence). V was clipped by 4 bases and J by 4 bases; unmatched bases: 4. The CDR3 region has the DNA TGTGCCAGTAGTAGCACTAGCGGGAGCGCAGATACGCAGTATTTT. Protein: CASSSTSGSADTQYF.

The chain employs TRBV5-4 and TRBJ2-5; possibly TRBD1 for D (5 bases). The germline V gene encodes CDR1 SGHNT and CDR2 YYREEE (reference sequence). The CDR3 is 14 amino acids. The germline V and J ends were trimmed by 4 bases and 3 bases, with 13 bases remaining between them. Here the CDR3 reads CASSPPGHEETQYF. In DNA, the CDR3 is TGTGCCAGCAGCCCCCCCGGACACGAAGAGACCCAGTACTTC.

This chain uses TRBV4-3 with TRBJ2-6, with D tentatively TRBD1 (5 bases). Trimming took 3 bases from V and 2 from J, leaving 8 bases between them. Germline values: CDR1 LGHNA, CDR2 YSLEER. This CDR3 region has 15 residues. Here the CDR3 DNA reads TGCGCCAGCAGCCATACAGGAGCTGGGGCCAACGTCCTGACTTTC. Its protein product is CASSHTGAGANVLTF.

This rearrangement joins TRBV7-2 to TRBJ2-6, with 8 bases fitting TRBD1. V shed 7 bases, J shed 6 bases, and the junction held 8 bases outside the gene matches. Germline V lookup: CDR1 SGHTA, CDR2 FQGNSA. The CDR3 totals 15 residues. The chain's CDR3 is CASNLDRAKANVLTF. The CDR3 DNA sequence: TGTGCCAGCAACCTGGACAGGGCGAAGGCCAACGTCCTGACTTTC.

On this clone: Different DNA sequences within this sample yield the same CDR3. The chain is built from TRBV5-4 and TRBJ2-5; 9 nucleotides align to TRBD1. This CDR3 region has 15 residues. Germline CDR1 reads SGHNT; CDR2 reads YYREEE (reference sequence). The J segment lost 1 base and the V segment lost 4 bases, leaving 5 bases of the junction unmatched. For the CDR3, the DNA is TGTGCCAGCAGCCGACAGGGGGGGGTCCAAGAGACCCAGTACTTC. It translates to CASSRQGGVQETQYF.

The chain uses TRBV6-6 and TRBJ2-1; the match to TRBD2 covers 8 bases. V trimming: 6 bases; J trimming: 9 bases; junction bases outside the gene matches: 13. CDR3 length: 15 amino acids. Germline values: CDR1 MNHNY, CDR2 SVGAGI (reference sequence). The CDR3 DNA reads as TGTGCCAGCAGGATCCGGGCGGGAGGTTACTCTGAGCAGTTCTTC. Its protein is CASRIRAGGYSEQFF.

Only one count was recorded for this clone. The genes are TRBV7-2 and TRBJ2-5; 7 bases are shared with TRBD2. This CDR3 spans 15 amino acids. With 2 bases clipped from V and 3 bases from J, the junction kept 6 bases outside the gene matches. From germline, CDR1 is SGHTA and CDR2 FQGNSA. The CDR3 loop reads CASSLSWREKETQYF. The CDR3 coding sequence is TGTGCCAGCAGCTTATCCTGGCGGGAGAAAGAGACCCAGTACTTC.

Notes on this clone: The identical CDR3 is also encoded by other nucleotide sequences in the sample. The gene calls are TRBV9 and TRBJ2-1, with no clear D. From germline, CDR1 is SGDLS and CDR2 YYNGEE. V lost 2 bases to trimming and J lost 4 bases, with 7 bases between them. The CDR3 runs to 13 residues. CDR3 sequence (DNA): TGTGCCAGCAGCGTGGATAGATACAATGAGCAGTTCTTC. It encodes CASSVDRYNEQFF.

The chain employs TRBV7-2 and TRBJ2-2; TRBD2 matches 9 bases. CDR1 and CDR2 from the germline V gene are SGHTA and FQGNSA. J gave up 7 bases and V 6 bases, and 12 bases lay outside the gene matches. The CDR3 covers 16 residues. CDR3 protein: CASRLVGGRAVGELFF. The CDR3 coding sequence is TGTGCCAGCAGACTAGTGGGCGGGAGGGCCGTCGGGGAGCTGTTTTTT.

V is TRBV11-2 and J is TRBJ2-7; D uncertain. CDR1 and CDR2 from the germline V gene are SGHAT and FQNNGV. Trimming took 3 bases from V and 0 from J, leaving 6 bases between them. The CDR3 consists of 13 residues. Here the CDR3 DNA reads TGTGCCAGCAGCTTTTACAGCTCCTACGAGCAGTACTTC. This codes for CASSFYSSYEQYF.

This clone was recorded once. The rearrangement links TRBV2 to TRBJ1-2; 10 positions match TRBD1. Germline CDR1 reads SNHLY; CDR2 reads FYNNEI. The junction had 4 bases not matched to a gene; V was cut back by 6 bases and J by 3 bases. The CDR3 is 14 amino acids. In DNA, the CDR3 is TGTGCCAGCAGCCGTGGGACAGGGGACTATGGCTACACCTTC. Translating it yields CASSRGTGDYGYTF.